The clone carrying this T cell receptor beta chain was detected only a few times. In TCRdb, the 5' RACE reads were re-called with MiXCR into one record per CDR3 protein. The sample lists tens of thousands of distinct CDR3 sequences, about 19% occurring once. The source of the sample is a study of HIV-infected patients and healthy controls. This receptor was obtained from a human donor in good health. Specimen: CD4+ T cells from blood.

CDR3 region: CASSQEGFQPQHF. CDR3 DNA sequence: TGTGCCAGCAGCCAAGAAGGGTTTCAGCCCCAGCATTTT. This chain joins TRBV3-1 and TRBJ1-5; D is uncertain. The CDR3 is made up of 13 amino acids. V lost 0 bases to trimming and J lost 6 bases, with 6 bases between them. In germline, CDR1 is LGHDT, CDR2 YNNKEL (reference sequence).